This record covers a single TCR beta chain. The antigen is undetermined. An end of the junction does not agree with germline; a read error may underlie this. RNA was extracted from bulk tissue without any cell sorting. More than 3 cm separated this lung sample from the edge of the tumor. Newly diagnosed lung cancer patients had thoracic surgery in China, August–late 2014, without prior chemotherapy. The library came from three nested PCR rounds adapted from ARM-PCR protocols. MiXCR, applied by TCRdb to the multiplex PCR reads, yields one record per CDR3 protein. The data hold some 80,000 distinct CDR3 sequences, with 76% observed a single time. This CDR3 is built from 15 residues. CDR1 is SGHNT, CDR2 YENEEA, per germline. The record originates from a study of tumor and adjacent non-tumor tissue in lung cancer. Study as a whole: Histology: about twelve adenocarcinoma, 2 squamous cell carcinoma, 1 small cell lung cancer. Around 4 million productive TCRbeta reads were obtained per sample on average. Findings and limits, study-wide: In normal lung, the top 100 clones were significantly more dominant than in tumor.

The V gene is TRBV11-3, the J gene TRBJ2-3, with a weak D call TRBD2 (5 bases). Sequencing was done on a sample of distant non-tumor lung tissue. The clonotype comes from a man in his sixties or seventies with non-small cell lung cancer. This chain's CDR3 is CASTRREVRTDTHSF. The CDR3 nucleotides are TGTGCCAGCACCCGTCGGGAAGTAAGAACAGATACGCATTCTTTT.